This entry describes one TCR beta chain. The antigen is unknown. Healthy donors of bone marrow made up the group. The data were obtained in a study of cytomegalovirus exposure and HLA in healthy donors. General study points: When analyzed later, the rates of TCR association showed variation by HLA locus, with DRB1 the most and HLA-C the fewest.

PCR primers comprised 60 Vbeta and 13 Jbeta primers. The method was immunoSEQ multiplex PCR; TCRdb's version includes in-frame clones alone and lacks a portion of them. The sample consists of about 98,000 clones, over 65% of them appearing once. The germline V gene encodes CDR1 SGHAT and CDR2 FQDESV (reference sequence). The CDR3 contains 13 residues. Trimming removed 1 base from V and 8 bases from J, with 11 bases in between. The chain links TRBV11-1 to TRBJ1-1; D is ambiguous. Specimen: PBMCs. The sequence came from a male donor in good health and CMV-seronegative. The CDR3 loop reads CASSLGSGCEAFF. Written as DNA, the CDR3 is TGTGCCAGCAGCTTAGGATCGGGGTGCGAAGCTTTCTTT.